The clone carrying this T cell receptor beta chain occurred once. Its specificity is not known. After extraction with the RNeasy kit, roughly 0.5 to 1 ug of the RNA was reverse transcribed using random hexamers. Amplification of TCR beta CDR3 used immunoSEQ multiplex PCR across 54 Vbeta and 13 Jbeta. TCRdb called the immunoSEQ multiplex PCR reads again in MiXCR, with one record for every CDR3 protein. This repertoire shows some 57,000 distinct CDR3 sequences, about 92% found once; its top ten account for 0.2%. This record belongs to a study of CD8 T cells in Susac syndrome. Study outcomes and limitations: The study's TCR sequencing and HLA analysis drew on a certain number of individuals. That number was acknowledged as relatively small.

Sequencing of TCR beta was undertaken in CD8+ and CD4+ T cells derived from blood. FACS enriched CD8+ TEMRA cells, while bulk CD8+ and CD4+ were negatively isolated. Sample: CD8+ T cells from PBMCs. The clonotype was recovered from a human donor in good health.

The CDR3 DNA reads as TGTGCCAGCAGCTTTCATTCAGGGAAATTATCTGAAGCTTTCTTT. Protein sequence: CASSFHSGKLSEAFF. The J gene is TRBJ1-1, the V gene TRBV7-6; weak D call: TRBD1 (5 bases). CDR1 is SGHVS and CDR2 is FNYEAQ in the germline V gene. V lost 3 bases and J lost 6, with 17 bases in between. CDR3 size: 15 residues.